This T cell receptor beta chain was captured by sequencing in a study of response to subunit inactivated influenza vaccine. Findings of the study overall: Authors suggested each seasonal influenza vaccination recruits few new T cells.

Germline CDR1 KGHDR, CDR2 SFDVKD. CDR3 size: 15 residues. TCRdb called the RT-PCR reads again in MiXCR, with one record for every CDR3 protein. The table lists about 480,000 distinct CDR3 sequences, 10% to 15% of them singletons, with around 13% in the top ten. A note on this clonotype: Its target is not known.

The chain couples TRBV24-1 to TRBJ2-1; TRBD2 matches 7 bases. The DNA end is more similar to TRBJ2-7, so the J call may be wrong. The clonotype originates from a man in his fifties who received an inactivated influenza vaccine. Sequencing used PBMCs from blood, obtained more than 35 days after vaccination. This CDR3 reads CATSGGSGSYNEQYF. CDR3 nucleotides: TGTGCCACCAGTGGCGGGAGTGGGTCCTACAATGAGCAGTACTTC.